These 17 T cell receptor beta chains were all obtained from the same sample, sequenced in a study of blood T cell repertoires in COVID-19. This table comes from immunoSEQ multiplex PCR, and its TCRdb copy is limited to in-frame clones, with some not included. The repertoire holds under 400,000 clones, with over 75% as singletons. The sample was peripheral blood. These receptors were obtained from a woman aged 25 to 39 with COVID-19, enrolled during active disease.

In this sample, this clone turned up once. The chain joins TRBV2 to TRBJ2-5; 7 bases align to TRBD1. The CDR3 sequence is 14 residues long. Germline V gene data show CDR1 as SNHLY and CDR2 as FYNNEI. With V trimmed by 1 base and J by 1 base, 0 bases remained unmatched. CDR3 amino acids: CASSEGDSQETQYF. DNA of the CDR3: TGTGCCAGCAGTGAAGGGGACAGCCAAGAGACCCAGTACTTC.

In this sample, this clone turned up once. This rearrangement joins TRBV28 to TRBJ1-2; unclear D gene. Germline V gene data show CDR1 as MDHEN and CDR2 as SYDVKM. The CDR3 is 10 amino acids. Trimming cost V 3 bases and J 8 bases, with 4 bases left between them. CDR3 nucleotides: TGTGCCAGCAGTTTTAGAGGCTACACCTTC. It translates to CASSFRGYTF.

The chain links TRBV19 to TRBJ2-5; TRBD1 is a possible D gene (6 bases). V lost 3 bases, J lost 5 bases, and 10 bases lay in between. The CDR3 is made up of 13 amino acids. Germline CDR1 and CDR2: LNHDA and SQIVND (reference sequence). The CDR3 nucleotides are TGTGCCAGTAGTATCAACCAGGGGGAGACCCAGTACTTC. This translates into CASSINQGETQYF.

This chain joins TRBV5-6 and TRBJ1-1, with TRBD1 identical over 7 bases. CDR1 is SGHDT and CDR2 is YYEEEE in the germline V gene. With 4 bases clipped from V and 0 bases from J, the junction kept 12 bases outside the gene matches. CDR3 length: 17 amino acids. The CDR3 DNA is TGTGCCAGCAGCCCGATAGGGGGCAGGGGAATGAACACTGAAGCTTTCTTT. Translating it yields CASSPIGGRGMNTEAFF.

The chain recombines TRBV5-1 with TRBJ1-1; possibly TRBD1 for D (5 bases). This CDR3 has 14 residues. Germline-derived CDR1 and CDR2 are SGHRS and YFSETQ. With 1 base removed from V and 7 bases from J, the gap between germline ends came to 14 bases. CDR3 in DNA: TGCGCCAGCAGCTTGATAGCCAGGGCAGGTGAAGCTTTCTTT. Its protein product is CASSLIARAGEAFF. Full variable domain (remainder filled in from reference TRBV5-1 and TRBJ1-1): KAGVTQTPRYLIKTRGQQVTLSCSPISGHRSVSWYQQTPGQGLQFLFEYFSETQRNKGNFPGRFSGRQFSNSRSEMNVSTLELGDSALYLCASSLIARAGEAFFGQGTRLTVV.

V and J are TRBV5-4 and TRBJ2-3; D is possibly TRBD1 (6 bases). The V gene lost 2 bases and the J gene lost 4 bases, with 8 bases spanning the gap. The CDR3 contains 13 residues. Germline values: CDR1 SGHNT, CDR2 YYREEE (reference sequence). The CDR3 DNA sequence: TGTGCCAGCAGCTTAGGGGGTGCAGATACGCAGTATTTT. Translation: CASSLGGADTQYF.

The chain has TRBV27 and TRBJ2-2, with TRBD2 matching over 8 bases. The CDR3 runs to 15 residues. V dropped 6 bases and J dropped 4; count of bases not matched to a gene: 7. Germline loops: CDR1 MNHEY, CDR2 SMNVEV (reference sequence). CDR3 protein: CASRQAGVRTGELFF. The CDR3 region has the DNA TGTGCCAGCAGACAAGCGGGAGTTCGCACCGGGGAGCTGTTTTTT.

In regard to this clone: Since the CDR3 does not end with the conserved phenylalanine or tryptophan, this likely comes from a read error. This chain links TRBV2 with TRBJ1-2; D call uncertain. The CDR3 extends over 12 amino acids. Germline loops: CDR1 SNHLY, CDR2 FYNNEI. V was pared by 4 bases and J by 4 bases, with 7 bases between. CDR3 protein: CASSGARYGYTL. The CDR3 region has the DNA TGTGCCAGCAGTGGGGCCCGCTATGGCTACACCCTC.

The V call is TRBV7-2, the J call TRBJ2-3, with 12 bases identical to TRBD2. The germline V gene has CDR1 SGHTA and CDR2 FQGNSA. V was pared by 1 base and J by 5 bases, with 1 base of the junction left unmatched. CDR3 size: 15 residues. This CDR3 reads CASSLEGLAGDTQYF. The CDR3 nucleotides are TGTGCCAGCAGCTTAGAGGGACTAGCGGGAGATACGCAGTATTTT. Variable domain in full (rest from reference TRBV7-2 and TRBJ2-3): GAGVSQSPSNKVTEKGKDVELRCDPISGHTALYWYRQSLGQGLEFLIYFQGNSAPDKSGLPSDRFSAERTGGSVSTLTIQRTQQEDSAVYLCASSLEGLAGDTQYFGPGTRLTVL.

This clone has only a few counts. V and J are TRBV19 and TRBJ2-3; 11 nucleotides align to TRBD2. V trimming: 5 bases; J trimming: 5 bases; junction bases outside the gene matches: 6. The length of the CDR3 is 15 residues. CDR1 and CDR2 from the germline V gene are LNHDA and SQIVND (reference sequence). CDR3 residues: CASSPLAGVRDTQYF. DNA for the CDR3: TGTGCCAGTAGTCCACTAGCGGGAGTGAGAGATACGCAGTATTTT.

This chain joins TRBV10-2 and TRBJ2-7; D is uncertain. The CDR3 has 14 residues. The germline V and J ends were trimmed by 6 bases and 6 bases, with 18 bases remaining between them. The germline V gene has CDR1 WSHSY and CDR2 SAAADI. The CDR3 region is CASRTPGSTGEQYF. CDR3 nucleotides: TGCGCCAGCAGGACTCCCGGCTCTACTGGCGAGCAGTACTTC.

The rearrangement joins TRBV30 to TRBJ1-2, with TRBD1 matching 9 bases. The germline CDR1 and CDR2 sequences are GTSNPN and SVGIG (reference sequence). CDR3 length: 16 residues. Unmatched junction bases numbered 9, after V lost 0 bases and J lost 4 bases. The CDR3 DNA reads TGTGCCTGGAGTGTCCCAACAGGGGGCAGGGGCTATGGCTACACCTTC. It codes for CAWSVPTGGRGYGYTF.

A single count supports this clone. The genes are TRBV2 and TRBJ2-3; TRBD2 aligns across 9 bases. J gave up 1 base and V 6 bases, and 2 bases lay outside the gene matches. CDR1 and CDR2 from the germline V gene are SNHLY and FYNNEI. The CDR3 spans 14 residues. CDR3 amino acids: CASRWTSGTDTQYF. CDR3 in DNA: TGTGCCAGCAGGTGGACTAGCGGCACAGATACGCAGTATTTT.

The chain joins TRBV7-2 to TRBJ2-5, with TRBD2 matching 14 bases. V dropped 0 bases and J dropped 1; count of bases not matched to a gene: 1. Germline lookup yields CDR1 SGHTA and CDR2 FQGNSA. The CDR3 spans 17 residues. Written as DNA, the CDR3 is TGTGCCAGCAGCTTAGCTGGGACTAGCGGGGGCCAAGAGACCCAGTACTTC. Translation: CASSLAGTSGGQETQYF.

This clone showed up just once. In nucleotides, the CDR3 is TGCGCCAGCAGCTTTGACCCAAGGGGATATGAAGCTTTCTTT. It codes for CASSFDPRGYEAFF. The V gene is TRBV5-1, the J gene TRBJ1-1; tentative D call: TRBD1 (5 bases). CDR3 size: 14 residues. Germline loops: CDR1 SGHRS, CDR2 YFSETQ. Trimming took off 2 bases at V and 7 bases at J, with 15 bases between the two ends.

This chain joins TRBV25-1 and TRBJ1-3; D is ambiguous. The germline V and J ends were trimmed by 3 bases and 0 bases, with 12 bases remaining between them. This CDR3 region has 16 residues. Germline V gene lookup returns CDR1 MGHDK and CDR2 SYGVNS. DNA for the CDR3: TGTGCCAGCAGTGAGTTGACATCGTCCTCTGGAAACACCATATATTTT. Its translation: CASSELTSSSGNTIYF.

The rearrangement links TRBV9 to TRBJ2-1; 10 bases map to TRBD2. Germline CDR1 is SGDLS and CDR2 is YYNGEE. V lost 0 bases and J lost 6; bases outside the gene matches: 6. The CDR3 is 16 amino acids. CDR3 protein: CASSVDWASGSNEQFF. CDR3 sequence (DNA): TGTGCCAGCAGCGTAGATTGGGCTAGCGGGAGCAATGAGCAGTTCTTC.